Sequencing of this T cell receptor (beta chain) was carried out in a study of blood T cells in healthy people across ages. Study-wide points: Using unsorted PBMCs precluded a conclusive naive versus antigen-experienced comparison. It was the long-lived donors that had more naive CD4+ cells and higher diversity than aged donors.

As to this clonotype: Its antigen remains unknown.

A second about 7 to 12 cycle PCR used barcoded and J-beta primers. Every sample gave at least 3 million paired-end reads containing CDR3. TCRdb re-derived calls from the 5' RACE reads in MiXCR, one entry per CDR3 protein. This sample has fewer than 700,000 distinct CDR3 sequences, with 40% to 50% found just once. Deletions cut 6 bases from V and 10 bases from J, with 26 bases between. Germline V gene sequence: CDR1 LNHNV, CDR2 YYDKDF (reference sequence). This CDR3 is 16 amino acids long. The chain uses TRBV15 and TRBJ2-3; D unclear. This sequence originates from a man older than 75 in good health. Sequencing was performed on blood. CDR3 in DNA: TGTGCCACCAGTGTTAACAGCCGGAACGACCCGGACGCGCAGTATTTT. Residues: CATSVNSRNDPDAQYF.